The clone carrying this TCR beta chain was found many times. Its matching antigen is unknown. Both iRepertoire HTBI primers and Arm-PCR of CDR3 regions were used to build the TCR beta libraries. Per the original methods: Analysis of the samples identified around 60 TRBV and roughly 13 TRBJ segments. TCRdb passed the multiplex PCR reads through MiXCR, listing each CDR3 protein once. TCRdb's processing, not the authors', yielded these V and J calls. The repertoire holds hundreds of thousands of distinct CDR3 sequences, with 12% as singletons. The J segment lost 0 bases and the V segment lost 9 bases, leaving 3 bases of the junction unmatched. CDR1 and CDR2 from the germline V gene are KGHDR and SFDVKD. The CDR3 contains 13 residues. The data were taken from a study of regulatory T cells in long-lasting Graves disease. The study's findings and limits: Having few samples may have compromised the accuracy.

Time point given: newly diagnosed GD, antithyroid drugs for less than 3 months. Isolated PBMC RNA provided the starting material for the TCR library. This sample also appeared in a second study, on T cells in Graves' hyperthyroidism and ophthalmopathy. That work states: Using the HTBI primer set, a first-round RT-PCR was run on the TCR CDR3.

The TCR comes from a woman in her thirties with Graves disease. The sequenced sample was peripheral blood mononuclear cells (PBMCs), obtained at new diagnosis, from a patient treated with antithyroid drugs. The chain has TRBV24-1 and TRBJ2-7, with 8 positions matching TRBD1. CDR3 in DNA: TGTGCCACCGAGGGACAGGACTCCTACGAGCAGTACTTC. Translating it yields CATEGQDSYEQYF.